These 17 T cell receptor beta chains were sequenced from one sample in a study of T cell changes during pregnancy in multiple sclerosis. Measured with immunoSEQ multiplex PCR; TCRdb has only the in-frame clones, and not every one. The sample contains tens of thousands of clones, around 93% of which appear only once. The sample in question was peripheral blood, obtained in the first trimester of pregnancy. These receptors came from a female donor in good health, enrolled as a control in a pregnancy study.

In DNA, the CDR3 is TGTGCCAGCAGCTTAACCGTAGGGGGCGTAACTAATGAAAAACTGTTTTTT. This translates into CASSLTVGGVTNEKLFF. The chain couples TRBV7-9 to TRBJ1-4; 7 bases are shared with TRBD1. Trimming took 2 bases from V and 1 from J; bases not matched to a gene: 7. Germline CDR1 is SEHNR and CDR2 is FQNEAQ (reference sequence). The CDR3 totals 17 residues.

The rearrangement uses TRBV18 and TRBJ1-6, with D perhaps TRBD1 (6 bases). The V end was cut by 2 bases, the J end by 7 bases, with 12 bases between. The germline gives CDR1 KGHSH, CDR2 LQKENI. The CDR3 loop spans 15 amino acids. CDR3 bases: TGTGCCAGCTCACCAACCGGGACAAACAATTCACCCCTCCACTTT. It specifies CASSPTGTNNSPLHF.

Worth noting for this clone: Other DNA sequences within the sample encode an identical CDR3. The chain joins TRBV27 to TRBJ2-3; 11 positions agree with TRBD2. This CDR3 is 15 amino acids long. V dropped 5 bases and J dropped 5; count of bases not matched to a gene: 6. The germline gives CDR1 MNHEY, CDR2 SMNVEV (reference sequence). CDR3 residues: CASSSRLAGKDTQYF. CDR3 bases: TGTGCCAGCAGTAGCAGACTAGCGGGGAAAGATACGCAGTATTTT.

The chain carries TRBV5-1 and TRBJ2-5; 11 bases line up with TRBD1. CDR3 length: 15 amino acids. Germline trimming cut 0 bases from V and 5 bases from J; bases unmatched to any gene: 3. Germline values: CDR1 SGHRS, CDR2 YFSETQ. This chain's CDR3 is CASSLGTGGRETQYF. The CDR3, as DNA: TGCGCCAGCAGCTTGGGGACAGGGGGCCGGGAGACCCAGTACTTC.

The chain links TRBV28 to TRBJ2-1; D might be TRBD2 (7 bases). Trimming took off 5 bases at V and 2 bases at J, with 13 bases between the two ends. There are 15 residues in the CDR3. Germline values: CDR1 MDHEN, CDR2 SYDVKM. This CDR3 is CASSGRGWPYNEQFF. The CDR3 DNA sequence: TGTGCCAGCAGTGGGAGGGGGTGGCCCTACAATGAGCAGTTCTTC.

The J gene is TRBJ2-1, the V gene TRBV15, with 7 bases aligning to TRBD1. Trimming at V came to 6 bases and at J to 9 bases, leaving 8 bases not matched to a gene. Germline-derived CDR1 and CDR2 are LNHNV and YYDKDF (reference sequence). The CDR3 runs to 13 residues. The DNA of the CDR3 is TGTGCCACCAGACAAAGGGGGCCAGGTGAGCAGTTCTTC. Translated: CATRQRGPGEQFF.

The gene calls are TRBV2 and TRBJ2-7, with 10 bases lining up with TRBD1. The CDR3 consists of 14 residues. CDR1 SNHLY and CDR2 FYNNEI come from the germline V gene. V dropped 4 bases and J dropped 3; count of bases not matched to a gene: 3. Written as DNA, the CDR3 is TGTGCCAGCAGTGGACAGGGGGCCAACTACGAGCAGTACTTC. Translating gives CASSGQGANYEQYF.

The rearrangement links TRBV7-6 to TRBJ2-7, with 8 bases aligning to TRBD1. The CDR3 is 14 amino acids. Germline-derived CDR1 and CDR2 are SGHVS and FNYEAQ. J was trimmed by 7 bases and V by 3 bases; bases with no gene match: 8. The CDR3 region has the DNA TGTGCCAGCAGCTTCATCTCCCAGGGGGCGGAGCAGTACTTC. Amino acid sequence: CASSFISQGAEQYF.

This chain connects TRBV21-1 to TRBJ2-3; the table's D call of TRBD2 was not tested on the DNA. TRBV21-1 is designated a pseudogene. The CDR3 loop spans 15 amino acids. The CDR3 DNA sequence: TGTGCCAGCAGCAGGGGACTTCCCGGGCCAGATACGCAGTATTTT. This sequence encodes CASSRGLPGPDTQYF.

J is TRBJ2-7 and V is TRBV6-1; D is uncertain. This CDR3 is 13 amino acids long. V shed 8 bases and J shed 4 bases, with 15 bases lying between them. Germline V gene lookup returns CDR1 MNHNS and CDR2 SASEGT. For the CDR3, the DNA is TGTGCCAGCTCACAGCCAGCTAATTACGAGCAGTACTTC. This translates into CASSQPANYEQYF.

The chain recombines TRBV5-4 with TRBJ1-1, with 9 bases identical to TRBD1. Trimming at V came to 0 bases and at J to 10 bases, leaving 7 bases not matched to a gene. Germline-derived CDR1 and CDR2 are SGHNT and YYREEE (reference sequence). The CDR3 runs 14 residues. The CDR3 region has the DNA TGTGCCAGCAGCTTGGAATACGACAGGGGGGGAGCTTTCTTT. Translating gives CASSLEYDRGGAFF.

V is TRBV2 and J is TRBJ2-3; TRBD2 aligns across 14 bases. The V gene's germline CDR1 is SNHLY and CDR2 FYNNEI. This CDR3 has 18 residues. The V segment lost 2 bases and the J segment 3 bases; nucleotides outside the gene matches: 7. Here the CDR3 DNA reads TGTGCCAGCAGTGAACGAAGGACTAGCGGGGGGAAGACAGATACGCAGTATTTT. This encodes CASSERRTSGGKTDTQYF.

The chain is built from TRBV29-1 and TRBJ1-1, with D uncertain. V was shortened by 4 bases and J by 11 bases, with 14 bases between the two germline ends. Germline V gene lookup returns CDR1 SQVTM and CDR2 ANQGSEA. The CDR3 extends over 11 amino acids. The CDR3 bases are TGCAGCGTTGCGTCTCGGGTGGAGGCTTTCTTT. It translates to CSVASRVEAFF.

The chain uses TRBV28 and TRBJ1-2, with D possibly TRBD1 on 6 matching bases. Trimming removed 6 bases at V and 2 bases at J, with 13 bases between. Germline CDR1 MDHEN, CDR2 SYDVKM. The CDR3 has 14 residues. The CDR3 here is CASREDSRNYGYTF. CDR3 DNA: TGTGCCAGCAGGGAGGACAGTAGGAACTATGGCTACACCTTC.

The V call is TRBV10-3, the J call TRBJ1-1; D gene ambiguous. Trimming removed 5 bases at V and 1 base at J, with 11 bases between. Germline V gene data show CDR1 as ENHRY and CDR2 as SYGVKD. The CDR3 has 14 residues. CDR3 protein: CAISSGRTNTEAFF. CDR3 sequence (DNA): TGTGCCATCAGTTCTGGGAGGACGAACACTGAAGCTTTCTTT.

The genes are TRBV30 and TRBJ2-1; the D is unclear. This CDR3 comprises 12 residues. Trimming took off 1 base at V and 15 bases at J, with 16 bases between the two ends. Germline V lookup: CDR1 GTSNPN, CDR2 SVGIG (reference sequence). CDR3: CAWSGPIEELFF. CDR3 in DNA: TGTGCCTGGAGTGGCCCCATTGAGGAACTGTTCTTC.

The chain has TRBV5-6 and TRBJ1-4, with 9 bases matching TRBD1. Trimming at V came to 1 base and at J to 8 bases, leaving 6 bases not matched to a gene. Germline values: CDR1 SGHDT, CDR2 YYEEEE. There are 15 residues in the CDR3. This CDR3 reads CASSLKTGGVEKLFF. CDR3 DNA: TGTGCCAGCAGCTTGAAGACAGGGGGTGTGGAAAAACTGTTTTTT.